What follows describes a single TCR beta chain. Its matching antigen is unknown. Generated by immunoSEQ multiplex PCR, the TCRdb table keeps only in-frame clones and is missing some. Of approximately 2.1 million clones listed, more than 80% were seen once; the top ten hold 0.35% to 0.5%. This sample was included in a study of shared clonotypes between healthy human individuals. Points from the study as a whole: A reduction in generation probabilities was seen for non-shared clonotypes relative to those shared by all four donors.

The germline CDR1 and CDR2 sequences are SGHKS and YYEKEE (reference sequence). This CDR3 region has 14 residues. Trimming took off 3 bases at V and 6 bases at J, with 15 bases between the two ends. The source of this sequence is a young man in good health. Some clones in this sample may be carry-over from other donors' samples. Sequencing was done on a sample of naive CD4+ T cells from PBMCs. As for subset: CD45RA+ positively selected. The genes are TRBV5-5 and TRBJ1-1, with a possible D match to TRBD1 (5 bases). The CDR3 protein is CASSSTAGDPEAFF. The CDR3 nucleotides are TGTGCCAGCAGCTCGACGGCGGGGGACCCTGAAGCTTTCTTT.